The clone carrying this T cell receptor (beta chain) was counted many times. As yet, its antigen is unknown. This sample is drawn from a study of T cells in Graves' hyperthyroidism and ophthalmopathy. Findings and caveats of the study: Most expanded thyroid clonotypes above 0.001 recurred in blood.

Authors of the study amplified TCR beta CDR3 regions from RNA transcripts. Using the HTBI primer set, a first-round RT-PCR was run on the TCR CDR3. TCRdb reprocessed the multiplex PCR reads via MiXCR and lists one record per CDR3 protein. Among more than 40,000 distinct CDR3 sequences listed, over 45% were seen once. Looked up from germline, CDR1 is DFQATT and CDR2 is SNEGSKA (reference sequence). This CDR3 has 17 residues. Trimming left V 5 bases short and J 1 base short, with 21 bases between. The study defined stable Graves' hyperthyroidism as no ophthalmopathy progression within 18 months. Exclusion followed for patients with uncontrolled infection, other autoimmune disease, pregnancy or lactation. The diagnoses drew upon clinical symptoms, serum thyroxine and TRAb, thyroid ultrasound and orbital computed tomography.

The chain employs TRBV20-1 and TRBJ1-5; D is perhaps TRBD1 (6 bases). Sequencing used peripheral blood or thyroid tissue (not recorded which). The source is a woman aged 50 to 65 with Graves' hyperthyroidism. The CDR3 coding sequence is TGCAGTGCTCAAGTTTCTTGGGGGCGAGGCAGCAATCAGCCCCAGCATTTT. Its protein is CSAQVSWGRGSNQPQHF.